This T cell receptor beta chain was identified during a study of Tregs in tolerant kidney transplant recipients (dated by TCRdb to the late 2010s). About the investigation overall: Transplants used related donors with nonmyeloablative bone marrow transplantation; mixed chimerism was transient in the human trials. Before combined kidney and bone marrow transplantation, this study identified donor-specific regulatory T cells using TCRbeta sequencing and then followed those same cells after transplant.

Trimming takes 0 bases off V and 5 bases off J; junction bases not matched to a gene: 4. CDR1 and CDR2 (SGHDT, YYEEEE) derive from the germline V gene. From cysteine to phenylalanine, the CDR3 is 15 amino acids long. Of all the DNA, just the CDR3 is kept, 45 bases in frame from base 1. The intended sense of this specimen's time point label: blood sample drawn before combined kidney and bone marrow transplant. Unstimulated Tregs (CD4+CD25+CD127-), CD4+ non-Tregs (CD4+CD25-), CD4 and CD8 cells were FACS-sorted from thawed PBMCs. Thawed PBMCs were rested overnight at 37 degrees C with 150 to 200 IU/ml IL-2 before Treg sorting. Patients were several combined kidney and bone marrow transplant recipients from the ITN036ST trial, and only these trial subjects had samples available. Healthy control blood was processed by Ficoll density gradient to PBMCs and cryopreserved; patient PBMCs were collected before and after transplant.

Notes on this clone: This receptor's antigen is unknown. It has no much larger one-base neighbor in the sample; base qualities were not kept.

Genomic DNA was extracted from sorted cells with the QIAGEN DNeasy Blood and Tissue Kit for TCRbeta CDR3 sequencing. High-throughput TCRbeta CDR3 sequencing was carried out commercially through immunoSEQ, with PCR amplification with bias correction and internal controls included. The source study handled its data this way. Unique productive TCRbeta sequences were defined by CDR3 nucleotide sequence where primers matched, and otherwise by CDR3 amino acid sequence together with Vbeta and Jbeta genes. As a correction for sorting error, sequences shared between sorted populations at a frequency ratio of 2:1 or less were discarded, and the remaining shared sequences were assigned to the higher population. Sequences were defined as donor-reactive when expanded at least 5-fold in CFSE-low cells versus unstimulated cells and present at a frequency of at least 0.01% in CFSE-low cells. Repertoire divergence was quantified by Jensen-Shannon divergence calculated from the top 100 TCRbeta sequences ranked by frequency. When a sample had multiple sequencing runs, each run was corrected for sorting error separately and the runs were then pooled. The clones in this table, taken by TCRdb from immuneACCESS, are in-frame only. Not every clone is retained; where verified, under half of the shortfall comes from an unresolved V gene, and the cause of the rest is unknown. V and J calls and clone size are given by that table; D and trimming were obtained from the DNA. The sample profile shows approximately 15,000 clones; over 75% of them were found once. The ten largest clonotypes hold approximately 1.7% of the sample.

Results the study describes overall, beyond this receptor: The study was limited by small patient numbers, and the findings need validation in larger populations and under other immunosuppression protocols. Although technical replication error seemed to be minimal, the question of biological reproducibility was not addressed directly. Expanding Tregs with activated donor B cells appeared to identify the most biologically relevant and donor-specific TCRbeta repertoire. In tolerant patients, donor-specific Tregs expanded more than Tregs overall, which suggests antigen-driven rather than nonspecific expansion. For some patients, the PCR primers changed as time went on, which meant samples from those patients could not be compared with one another at the nucleotide level.

Recombination linked TRBV5-6 to TRBJ2-7; a stretch of 11 junction bases matches TRBD2. The receptor comes from a human donor who received a combined kidney and bone marrow transplant. Sequences were derived from Tregs from blood, sampled before the transplant. The nucleotides read TGTGCCAGCAGCTTGGGACTAGCGGGACCCCACGAGCAGTACTTC. Its translation is CASSLGLAGPHEQYF.